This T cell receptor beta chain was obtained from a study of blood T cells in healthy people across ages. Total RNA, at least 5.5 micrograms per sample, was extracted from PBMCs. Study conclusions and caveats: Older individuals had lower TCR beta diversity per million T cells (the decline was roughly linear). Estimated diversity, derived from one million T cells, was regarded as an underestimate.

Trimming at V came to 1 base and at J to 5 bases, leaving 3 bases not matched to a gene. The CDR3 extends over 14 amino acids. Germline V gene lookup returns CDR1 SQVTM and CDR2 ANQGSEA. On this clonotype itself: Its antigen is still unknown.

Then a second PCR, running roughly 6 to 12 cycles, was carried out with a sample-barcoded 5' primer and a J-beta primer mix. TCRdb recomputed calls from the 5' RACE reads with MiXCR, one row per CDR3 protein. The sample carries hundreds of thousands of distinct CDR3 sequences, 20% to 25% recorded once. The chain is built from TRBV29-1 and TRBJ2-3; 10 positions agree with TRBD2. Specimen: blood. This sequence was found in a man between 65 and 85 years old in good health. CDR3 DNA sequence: TGCAGCGTTGAAGGAGCGGGAGGGAAAGATACGCAGTATTTT. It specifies CSVEGAGGKDTQYF.